These 29 T cell receptor beta chains were sequenced from one sample in a study of cytomegalovirus exposure and HLA in healthy donors. PCR amplification relied on 60 Vbeta primers (plus 13 Jbeta primers). Data came from immunoSEQ multiplex PCR; TCRdb stores just in-frame clones and leaves some out. The sample has 100,000 to 150,000 clones, 80% seen once. Sample: PBMCs. Receptors were obtained from a man aged 35 to 55 in good health and CMV-seronegative.

The chain uses TRBV6-5 and TRBJ2-7; TRBD1 agrees at 9 bases. CDR3 length: 15 amino acids. V shed 4 bases, J shed 3 bases, and the junction held 7 bases outside the gene matches. CDR1 is MNHEY, CDR2 SVGAGI, per germline. CDR3 residues: CASSSGTGRDYEQYF. In DNA form, the CDR3 reads TGTGCCAGCAGTTCAGGGACAGGGAGAGACTACGAGCAGTACTTC.

V is TRBV5-4 and J is TRBJ2-7, with 10 bases fitting TRBD1. V lost 1 base, J lost 2 bases, and 3 bases stayed unmatched. The germline CDR1 and CDR2 sequences are SGHNT and YYREEE (reference sequence). CDR3 length equals 15 residues. The CDR3 protein is CASSLSGTGAYEQYF. CDR3 nucleotides: TGTGCCAGCAGCTTGAGTGGGACAGGGGCCTACGAGCAGTACTTC.

This clone is a singleton in its sample. This chain uses TRBV30 with TRBJ2-7; 8 nucleotides match TRBD1. Trimming took 2 bases from V and 4 from J; bases not matched to a gene: 7. The germline gives CDR1 GTSNPN, CDR2 SVGIG (reference sequence). The CDR3 is made up of 14 amino acids. The CDR3 DNA sequence: TGTGCCTGGAGTTTTACAGGGGGTGCGTACGAGCAGTACTTC. The encoded protein is CAWSFTGGAYEQYF.

This clone was seen only once. The rearrangement links TRBV5-4 to TRBJ1-3, with D perhaps TRBD1 (5 bases). Per the germline V gene, CDR1 is SGHNT and CDR2 is YYREEE (reference sequence). This CDR3 region has 15 residues. Trimming took off 3 bases at V and 0 bases at J, with 10 bases between the two ends. The CDR3, as DNA: TGTGCCAGCAGCTCCCAGGGTGACTCTGGAAACACCATATATTTT. The encoded protein is CASSSQGDSGNTIYF.

This rearrangement joins TRBV2 to TRBJ1-4, with TRBD1 identical over 10 bases. The CDR3 consists of 13 residues. Unmatched junction bases numbered 6, after V lost 6 bases and J lost 11 bases. Germline V CDR1 and CDR2: SNHLY, FYNNEI. The DNA for the CDR3 is TGTGCCAGCAGCGGACAGGGGGTTAAGAAACTGTTTTTT. This gives the protein CASSGQGVKKLFF.

This clone occurred a few times. V gene TRBV15 combines with J gene TRBJ2-1; 9 bases are a match to TRBD2. The germline V gene encodes CDR1 LNHNV and CDR2 YYDKDF (reference sequence). The CDR3 contains 17 residues. The V segment lost 5 bases and the J segment 7 bases; nucleotides outside the gene matches: 15. CDR3 in DNA: TGTGCCACCAGCTCCGGTGAGATAGCGGGAGCAAGTAATGAGCAGTTCTTC. Translating it yields CATSSGEIAGASNEQFF.

The V call is TRBV7-7, the J call TRBJ1-1; TRBD1 matches 8 bases. Germline V CDR1 and CDR2: SSHAT, FNYEAQ (reference sequence). This CDR3 spans 18 amino acids. The ends lost 4 bases at V and 5 bases at J; junction bases unmatched: 18. The CDR3 region is CASSSRGRGRALRTEAFF. In nucleotides, the CDR3 is TGTGCCAGCAGCTCCCGGGGCAGGGGGCGGGCCCTGAGGACTGAAGCTTTCTTT.

This clone was recorded a few times. The chain combines TRBV2 with TRBJ2-7; TRBD1 matches at 9 bases. The trim removed 8 bases at V and 3 bases at J, leaving 5 bases unmatched. Germline CDR1 is SNHLY and CDR2 is FYNNEI. CDR3 size: 13 residues. Written as DNA, the CDR3 is TGTGCCAGCGCCGGACAGGGGTTCTACGAGCAGTACTTC. Translated: CASAGQGFYEQYF.

The chain recombines TRBV19 with TRBJ2-1; TRBD1 aligns across 10 bases. CDR1 is LNHDA and CDR2 is SQIVND in the germline V gene (reference sequence). The CDR3 is 15 amino acids. J gave up 3 bases and V 3 bases, and 2 bases lay outside the gene matches. CDR3 bases: TGTGCCAGTAGTATGGGGGACAGGGGCTACAATGAGCAGTTCTTC. Translating it yields CASSMGDRGYNEQFF. Combining the CDR3 with reference TRBV19 and TRBJ2-1 gives the whole variable domain DGGITQSPKYLFRKEGQNVTLSCEQNLNHDAMYWYRQDPGQGLRLIYYSQIVNDFQKGDIAEGYSVSREKKESFPLTVTSAQKNPTAFYLCASSMGDRGYNEQFFGPGTRLTVL.

V is TRBV7-9 and J is TRBJ2-5; 9 nucleotides agree with TRBD2. Germline V CDR1 and CDR2: SEHNR, FQNEAQ (reference sequence). This CDR3 region has 15 residues. Germline trimming cut 5 bases from V and 3 bases from J; bases unmatched to any gene: 7. As DNA, the CDR3 is TGTGCCAGCAGCCTTAGCGGGGGCACCAAAGAGACCCAGTACTTC. As protein: CASSLSGGTKETQYF.

This clone occurred a few times. The chain uses TRBV6-5 and TRBJ2-2; TRBD1 matches 8 bases. The germline V gene has CDR1 MNHEY and CDR2 SVGAGI. J gave up 2 bases and V 4 bases, and 6 bases lay outside the gene matches. This CDR3 has 16 residues. CDR3 amino acids: CASSFSGQANTGELFF. The CDR3 DNA follows: TGTGCCAGCAGTTTCTCGGGACAGGCTAACACCGGGGAGCTGTTTTTT.

The gene calls are TRBV15 and TRBJ1-4, with D unresolved. CDR1 and CDR2 (germline): LNHNV, YYDKDF (reference sequence). The CDR3 consists of 14 residues. The germline V and J ends were trimmed by 3 bases and 0 bases, with 5 bases remaining between them. The CDR3 nucleotides are TGTGCCACCAGCAGCTTCCCAACTAATGAAAAACTGTTTTTT. Its translation is CATSSFPTNEKLFF.

The gene calls are TRBV2 and TRBJ2-3; 11 nucleotides match TRBD2. The germline gives CDR1 SNHLY, CDR2 FYNNEI. J was trimmed by 6 bases and V by 6 bases; bases with no gene match: 14. The CDR3 is made up of 17 amino acids. The CDR3 protein is CASSERVAGGPMDTQYF. The CDR3, as DNA: TGTGCCAGCAGCGAAAGGGTAGCGGGAGGGCCAATGGATACGCAGTATTTT.

The rearrangement uses TRBV5-5 and TRBJ1-5, with D possibly being TRBD1 (5 bases). The CDR3 is 14 amino acids. CDR1 and CDR2 (germline): SGHKS, YYEKEE (reference sequence). V lost 4 bases and J 3 bases, leaving 11 bases between the germline ends. The DNA for the CDR3 is TGTGCCAGCAGCCCCGACAGCATCAATCAGCCCCAGCATTTT. It is translated as CASSPDSINQPQHF.

CDR3: CASSLASSYNEQFF. The CDR3 DNA follows: TGTGCCAGCAGCTTAGCGAGCTCCTACAATGAGCAGTTCTTC. The chain links TRBV7-9 to TRBJ2-1; D is unresolved. Trimming removed 0 bases at V and 0 bases at J, with 3 bases between. Germline-derived CDR1 and CDR2 are SEHNR and FQNEAQ (reference sequence). This CDR3 contains 14 residues.

The chain uses TRBV9 and TRBJ1-4, with no clear D. Trimming cost V 0 bases and J 14 bases, with 11 bases left between them. Germline loops: CDR1 SGDLS, CDR2 YYNGEE. This CDR3 spans 12 amino acids. DNA of the CDR3: TGTGCCAGCAGCGTAGGTATGGGGAGGCTGTTTTTT. Residues: CASSVGMGRLFF.

The J gene is TRBJ1-1, the V gene TRBV6-5, with D maybe TRBD1 (6 bases). Trimming removed 5 bases at V and 2 bases at J, with 15 bases between. The CDR3 has 15 amino acids. Looked up from germline, CDR1 is MNHEY and CDR2 is SVGAGI. CDR3 region: CASSTLGAGNTEAFF. DNA of the CDR3: TGTGCCAGCAGTACCTTGGGGGCCGGAAACACTGAAGCTTTCTTT.

The chain joins TRBV5-4 to TRBJ2-1, with TRBD2 identical over 7 bases. Germline loops: CDR1 SGHNT, CDR2 YYREEE (reference sequence). This CDR3 contains 13 residues. J gave up 1 base and V 6 bases, and 1 base lay outside the gene matches. CDR3 residues: CASTGLSYNEQFF. The CDR3 coding sequence is TGTGCCAGCACGGGACTATCCTACAATGAGCAGTTCTTC. The complete variable domain, with remaining parts taken from reference TRBV5-4 and TRBJ2-1, reads ETGVTQSPTHLIKTRGQQVTLRCSSQSGHNTVSWYQQALGQGPQFIFQYYREEENGRGNFPPRFSGLQFPNYSSELNVNALELDDSALYLCASTGLSYNEQFFGPGTRLTVL.

The V and J genes are TRBV19 and TRBJ2-3; 7 bases match TRBD1. This CDR3 spans 16 amino acids. Germline assignment: CDR1 LNHDA and CDR2 SQIVND (reference sequence). V dropped 4 bases and J dropped 0; count of bases not matched to a gene: 7. Written as DNA, the CDR3 is TGTGCCAGTAGTAAGACAGGGAGAGAGAGCACAGATACGCAGTATTTT. This sequence encodes CASSKTGRESTDTQYF.

V is TRBV5-4 and J is TRBJ2-1, with D possibly being TRBD2 (5 bases). The CDR3 spans 13 residues. Germline V gene data show CDR1 as SGHNT and CDR2 as YYREEE (reference sequence). Trimming took off 3 bases at V and 7 bases at J, with 11 bases between the two ends. The CDR3 nucleotides are TGTGCCAGCAGCTCCCATACGGGGAATGAGCAGTTCTTC. Protein: CASSSHTGNEQFF.

The rearrangement links TRBV28 to TRBJ2-5, with a tentative D call TRBD1 (5 bases). The CDR3 runs to 14 residues. The germline CDR1 and CDR2 sequences are MDHEN and SYDVKM. The V end was cut by 7 bases, the J end by 1 base, with 13 bases between. This chain's CDR3 is CASMQGSAQETQYF. In DNA, the CDR3 is TGTGCCAGCATGCAGGGCTCCGCCCAAGAGACCCAGTACTTC. The variable domain in full, completed from reference TRBV28 and TRBJ2-5, reads DVKVTQSSRYLVKRTGEKVFLECVQDMDHENMFWYRQDPGLGLRLIYFSYDVKMKEKGDIPEGYSVSREKKERFSLILESASTNQTSMYLCASMQGSAQETQYFGPGTRLLVL.

J is TRBJ2-7 and V is TRBV5-1, with TRBD2 identical over 11 bases. CDR1 and CDR2 from the germline V gene are SGHRS and YFSETQ. This CDR3 has 15 amino acids. Germline trimming cut 2 bases from V and 5 bases from J; bases unmatched to any gene: 6. CDR3 sequence: CASSLTSGSPHEQYF. In nucleotides, the CDR3 is TGCGCCAGCAGCTTAACTAGCGGGAGTCCCCACGAGCAGTACTTC.

This sequence joins TRBV7-2 and TRBJ2-7; D might be TRBD2 (5 bases). V lost 5 bases to trimming and J lost 1 base, with 12 bases between them. CDR1 is SGHTA and CDR2 is FQGNSA in the germline V gene. The CDR3 contains 14 residues. CDR3 protein: CASSPREGSYEQYF. CDR3 DNA: TGTGCCAGCAGCCCCCGAGAGGGATCCTACGAGCAGTACTTC. The full variable domain, with the rest looked up from reference TRBV7-2 and TRBJ2-7, is GAGVSQSPSNKVTEKGKDVELRCDPISGHTALYWYRQSLGQGLEFLIYFQGNSAPDKSGLPSDRFSAERTGGSVSTLTIQRTQQEDSAVYLCASSPREGSYEQYFGPGTRLTVT.

CDR3 amino acids: CASSGGAKYTGELFF. In DNA, the CDR3 is TGTGCCAGCAGCGGGGGGGCTAAGTACACCGGGGAGCTGTTTTTT. This chain joins TRBV28 and TRBJ2-2; 8 bases are shared with TRBD2. J gave up 3 bases and V 6 bases, and 6 bases lay outside the gene matches. Germline V gives CDR1 MDHEN, CDR2 SYDVKM. This CDR3 is built from 15 residues.

This chain connects TRBV19 to TRBJ2-5; 10 bases agree with TRBD2. The J segment lost 5 bases and the V segment lost 5 bases, leaving 8 bases of the junction unmatched. The CDR3 length is 15 residues. CDR1 is LNHDA and CDR2 is SQIVND in the germline V gene (reference sequence). CDR3 amino acids: CASSSHSGGIETQYF. CDR3 in DNA: TGTGCCAGTAGTTCACATAGCGGGGGGATTGAGACCCAGTACTTC.

The CDR3, as DNA: TGTGCCAGCAGCTTTGGACAGAGGACTGAAGCTTTCTTT. Residues: CASSFGQRTEAFF. V and J are TRBV7-3 and TRBJ1-1, with a tentative D call TRBD1 (6 bases). Germline values: CDR1 SGHTA, CDR2 FQGTGA. The CDR3 sequence is 13 residues long. The V end lost 3 bases, the J end lost 5 bases, and 10 bases lay between the germline ends.

This chain joins TRBV5-1 and TRBJ2-1; no reliable D call. The CDR3 consists of 14 residues. V was cut by 0 bases and J by 5 bases, with 9 bases left in between. Looked up from germline, CDR1 is SGHRS and CDR2 is YFSETQ. The CDR3 reads CASSLVSYNNEQFF. The DNA of the CDR3 is TGCGCCAGCAGCTTGGTTTCCTATAACAATGAGCAGTTCTTC.

In its sample, this clone was seen once. The rearrangement uses TRBV29-1 and TRBJ2-7; possible D gene TRBD1, 5 bases. The CDR3 runs 12 residues. The germline CDR1 and CDR2 sequences are SQVTM and ANQGSEA. With 4 bases removed from V and 5 bases from J, the gap between germline ends came to 12 bases. The CDR3 nucleotides are TGCAGCGTTGTTTGGCAGGGCAACGAGCAGTACTTC. It yields the protein CSVVWQGNEQYF.

The chain combines TRBV5-1 with TRBJ2-2, with D unresolved. The CDR3 has 15 residues. Germline CDR1 SGHRS, CDR2 YFSETQ. Trimming cost V 0 bases and J 6 bases, with 12 bases left between them. The CDR3 reads CASSLAEVNSGELFF. The CDR3 region has the DNA TGCGCCAGCAGCTTGGCCGAAGTTAACTCCGGGGAGCTGTTTTTT.